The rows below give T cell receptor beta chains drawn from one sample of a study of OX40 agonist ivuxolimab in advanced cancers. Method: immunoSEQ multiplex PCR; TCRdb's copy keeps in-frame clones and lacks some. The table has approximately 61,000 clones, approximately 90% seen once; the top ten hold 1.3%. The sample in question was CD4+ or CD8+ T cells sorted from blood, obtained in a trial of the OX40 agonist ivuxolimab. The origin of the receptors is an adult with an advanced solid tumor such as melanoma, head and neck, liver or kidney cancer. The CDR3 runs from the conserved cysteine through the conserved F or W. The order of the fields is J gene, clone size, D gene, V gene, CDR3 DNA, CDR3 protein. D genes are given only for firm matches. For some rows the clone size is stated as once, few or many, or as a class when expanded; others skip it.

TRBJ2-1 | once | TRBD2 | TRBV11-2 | TGTGCCAGCAGCCTGGGACTAGCGGGGCGGAATGAGCAGTTCTTC | CASSLGLAGRNEQFF
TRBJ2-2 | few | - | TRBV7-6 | TGTGCCAGCAGCTACCGGGCCCTGGGGGGGGAGCTGTTTTTT | CASSYRALGGELFF
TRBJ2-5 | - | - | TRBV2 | TGTGCCAGCAGCGGTTGGCTAGCAGTCGAGACCCAGTACTTC | CASSGWLAVETQYF
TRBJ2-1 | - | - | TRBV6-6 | TGTGCCAGCAGTTACAGGCCCTACAATGAGCAGTTCTTC | CASSYRPYNEQFF
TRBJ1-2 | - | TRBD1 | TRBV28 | TGTGCCAGCAGTTTACGAACCTGGACAGGGGGTAGCGGCTACACCTTC | CASSLRTWTGGSGYTF
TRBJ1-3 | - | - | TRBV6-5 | TGTGCCAGCAGTCCCACAAGAGGAAACACCATATATTTT | CASSPTRGNTIYF
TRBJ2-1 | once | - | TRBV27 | TGTGCCAGCAGCCGCTTAACAGGGAGCTACAATGAGCAGTTCTTC | CASSRLTGSYNEQFF
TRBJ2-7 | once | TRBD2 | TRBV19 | TGTGCCAGTAGCCTTCGGGAGGGACTCTACGAGCAGTACTTC | CASSLREGLYEQYF
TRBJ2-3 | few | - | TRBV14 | TGTGCCAGCAGCCAAGATTGGTGGGGTAGCACAGATACGCAGTATTTT | CASSQDWWGSTDTQYF
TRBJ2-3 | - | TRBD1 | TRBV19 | TGTGCCAGTGGACACAGGGGCAGCACAGATACGCAGTATTTT | CASGHRGSTDTQYF
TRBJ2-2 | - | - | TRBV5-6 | TGTGCCAGCAGCAAGAGGCCGGGACGGCCTAACACCGGGGAGCTGTTTTTT | CASSKRPGRPNTGELFF
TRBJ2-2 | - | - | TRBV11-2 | TGTGCCAGCAGCTTAGTTTGGGCAGGGGAAACCGGGGAGCTGTTTTTT | CASSLVWAGETGELFF
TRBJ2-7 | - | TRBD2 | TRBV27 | TGTGCCAGCAATTCACGCGGGGGACCCTACGAGCAGTACTTC | CASNSRGGPYEQYF
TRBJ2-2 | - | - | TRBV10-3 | TGTGCCATCAGTGAGGTTGCAACCACCGGGGAGCTGTTTTTT | CAISEVATTGELFF
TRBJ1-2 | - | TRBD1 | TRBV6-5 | TGTGCCAGCAGTCCTGGACAGGGTGGTGGCTACACCTTC | CASSPGQGGGYTF
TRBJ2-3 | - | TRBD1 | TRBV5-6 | TGTGCCAGCATCCCCGGACAGGCTAGAGGTCCGCAGTATTTT | CASIPGQARGPQYF
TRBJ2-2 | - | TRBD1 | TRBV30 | TGTGCCTGGAACAGGGGTACCGGGGAGCTGTTTTTT | CAWNRGTGELFF
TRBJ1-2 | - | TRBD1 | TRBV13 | TGTGCCAGCAGCAAGCCCATGGGACAGGGAATTCTCTATGGCTACACCTTC | CASSKPMGQGILYGYTF
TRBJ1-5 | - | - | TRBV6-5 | TGTGCCAGCAGACAAAGACCGAATCAGCCCCAGCATTTT | CASRQRPNQPQHF
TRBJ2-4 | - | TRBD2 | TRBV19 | TGTGCCAGTAGTATAGGAGCGGGGGGTGGCGTCATTCAGTACTTC | CASSIGAGGGVIQYF
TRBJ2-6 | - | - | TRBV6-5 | TGTGCCAGCAAAAAGGGGGGCTCTGGGGCCAACGTCCTGACTTTC | CASKKGGSGANVLTF
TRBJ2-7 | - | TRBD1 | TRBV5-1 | TGCGCCAGCCAACCCTCGACAGGGGTCTACGAGCAGTACTTC | CASQPSTGVYEQYF
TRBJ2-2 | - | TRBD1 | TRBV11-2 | TGTGCCAGCAGCTCCACCCGGGACAGACCCACCGGGGAGCTGTTTTTT | CASSSTRDRPTGELFF
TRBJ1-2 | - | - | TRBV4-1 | TGCGCCAGCAGCCTGGGATTAATGGGGGCTAATGGCTACACCTTC | CASSLGLMGANGYTF
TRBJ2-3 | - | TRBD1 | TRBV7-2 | TGTGCCAGCAGCTTAACAGGACAGGGAGGAGATACGCAGTATTTT | CASSLTGQGGDTQYF
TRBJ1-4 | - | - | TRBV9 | TGTGCCAGCAGCCGCGGGGACTTAAATGAAAAACTGTTTTTT | CASSRGDLNEKLFF
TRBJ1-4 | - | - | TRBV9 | TGTGCCAGCAGCCCCGGCGGGACTCGGGTTGAAAAACTGTTTTTT | CASSPGGTRVEKLFF
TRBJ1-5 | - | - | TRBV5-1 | TGCGCCAGCAGCGCATCCACAGGGAATCAGCCCCAGCATTTT | CASSASTGNQPQHF
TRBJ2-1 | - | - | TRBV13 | TGTGCCAGCAGCTTAGGTGGGAGGCATGAGCAGTTCTTC | CASSLGGRHEQFF
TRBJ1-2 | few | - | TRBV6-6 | TGTGCCAGCCAGAAGAGGGAATCGGACTATGGCTACACCTTC | CASQKRESDYGYTF
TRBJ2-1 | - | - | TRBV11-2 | TGTGCCAGCAGCTTAGACGTCGGGACATTCAACAATGAGCAGTTCTTC | CASSLDVGTFNNEQFF
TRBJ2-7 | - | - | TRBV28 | TGTGCCAGCAGTTATCTCCAAATCAGGGGGGAATCCTACGAGCAGTACTTC | CASSYLQIRGESYEQYF
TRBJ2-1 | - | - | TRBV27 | TGTGCCAGCAGTTCACAGCCCGCCTTCTGGGCGAAGAATGAGCAGTTCTTC | CASSSQPAFWAKNEQFF
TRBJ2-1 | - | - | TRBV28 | TGTGCCAGCAGTTTAGTAACCTCTGAGCAGTTCTTC | CASSLVTSEQFF
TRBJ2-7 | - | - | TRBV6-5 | TGTGCCTGCCGATCGGGAAGCTACGAGCAGTACTTC | CACRSGSYEQYF
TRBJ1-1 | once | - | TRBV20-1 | TGCAGCTCCCCTTTGGACACTGAAGCTTTCTTT | CSSPLDTEAFF
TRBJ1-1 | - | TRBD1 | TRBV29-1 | TGCAGCGCGTCGGGACAGGGGAAAGTCGCAGCTTTCTTT | CSASGQGKVAAFF
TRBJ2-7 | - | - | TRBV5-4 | TGTGCCAGCAGCTTGAGGCGGGACGAGCAGTACTTC | CASSLRRDEQYF
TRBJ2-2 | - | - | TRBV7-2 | TGTGCCAGCAGCTTGGGCAGGGGACCGACCGGGGAGCTGTTTTTT | CASSLGRGPTGELFF
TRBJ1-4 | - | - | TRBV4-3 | TGCGCCAGCAGCCAAGATGGAGGGGGTTGGCGGAAACTGTTTTTT | CASSQDGGGWRKLFF
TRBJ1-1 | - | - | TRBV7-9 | TGTGCCAGCCTAACCGGTTTCGGGGGGGCCCGGGACACTGAAGCTTTCTTT | CASLTGFGGARDTEAFF
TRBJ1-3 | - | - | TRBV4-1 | TGCGCCAGCAGCCAACCCATGGGGCCAGGAAACACCATATATTTT | CASSQPMGPGNTIYF
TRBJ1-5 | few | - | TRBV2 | TGTGCCAGCAGTGAGGTTCGAGCAGGGGGCAATCAGCCCCAGCATTTT | CASSEVRAGGNQPQHF
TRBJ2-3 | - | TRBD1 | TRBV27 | TGTGCCAGCAGTCAATGGGACAGGGGAGGGGTAGATACGCAGTATTTT | CASSQWDRGGVDTQYF
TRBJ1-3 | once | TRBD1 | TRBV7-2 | TGTGCCAGCAGTTCCTACGACAGGGGAGCAAACACCATATATTTT | CASSSYDRGANTIYF
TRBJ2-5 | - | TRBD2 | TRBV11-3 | TGTGCCAGCAGCTTAGGGACTAGCGGGAAAGAGACCCAGTACTTC | CASSLGTSGKETQYF